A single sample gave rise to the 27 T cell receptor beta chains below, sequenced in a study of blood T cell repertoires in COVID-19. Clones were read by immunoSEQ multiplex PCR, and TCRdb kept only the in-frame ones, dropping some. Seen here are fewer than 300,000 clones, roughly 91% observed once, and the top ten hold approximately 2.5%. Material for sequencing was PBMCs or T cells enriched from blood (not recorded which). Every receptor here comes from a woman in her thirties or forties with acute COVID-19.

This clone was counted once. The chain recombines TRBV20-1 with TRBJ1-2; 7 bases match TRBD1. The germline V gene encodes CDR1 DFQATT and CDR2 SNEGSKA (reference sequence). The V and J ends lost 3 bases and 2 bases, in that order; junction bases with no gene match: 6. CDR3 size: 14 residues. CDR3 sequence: CSASEQGRNYGYTF. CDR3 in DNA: TGCAGTGCTAGTGAACAGGGGAGAAACTATGGCTACACCTTC.

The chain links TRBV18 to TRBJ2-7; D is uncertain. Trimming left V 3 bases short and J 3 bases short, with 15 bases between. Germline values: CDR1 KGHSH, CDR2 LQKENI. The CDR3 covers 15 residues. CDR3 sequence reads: CASSPPNLEFYEQYF. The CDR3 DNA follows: TGTGCCAGCTCACCGCCCAACCTGGAGTTCTACGAGCAGTACTTC.

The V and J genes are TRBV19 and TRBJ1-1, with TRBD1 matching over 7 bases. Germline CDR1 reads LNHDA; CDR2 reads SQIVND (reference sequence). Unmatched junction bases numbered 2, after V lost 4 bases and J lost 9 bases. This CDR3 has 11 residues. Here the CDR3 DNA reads TGTGCCAGTAGTAGGGGACAGAAAGCTTTCTTT. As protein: CASSRGQKAFF. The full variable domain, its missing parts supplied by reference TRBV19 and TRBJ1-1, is DGGITQSPKYLFRKEGQNVTLSCEQNLNHDAMYWYRQDPGQGLRLIYYSQIVNDFQKGDIAEGYSVSREKKESFPLTVTSAQKNPTAFYLCASSRGQKAFFGQGTRLTVV.

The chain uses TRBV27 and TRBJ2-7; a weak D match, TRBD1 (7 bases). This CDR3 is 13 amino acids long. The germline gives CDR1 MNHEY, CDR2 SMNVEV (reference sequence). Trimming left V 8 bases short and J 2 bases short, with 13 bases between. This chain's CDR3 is CASGGGPTYEQYF. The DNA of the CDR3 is TGTGCCAGCGGAGGGGGCCCTACCTACGAGCAGTACTTC.

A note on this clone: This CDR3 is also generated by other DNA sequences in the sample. The DNA for the CDR3 is TGTGCCAGCAGCCAAGCCGGACAGGGACAAGAGACCCAGTACTTC. This translates into CASSQAGQGQETQYF. This chain joins TRBV3-1 (or the pseudogene TRBV3-2) and TRBJ2-5; 8 positions agree with TRBD1. The CDR3 has 15 residues. J gave up 2 bases and V 1 base, and 3 bases lay outside the gene matches. Germline CDR1 LGHDT, CDR2 YNNKEL (reference sequence).

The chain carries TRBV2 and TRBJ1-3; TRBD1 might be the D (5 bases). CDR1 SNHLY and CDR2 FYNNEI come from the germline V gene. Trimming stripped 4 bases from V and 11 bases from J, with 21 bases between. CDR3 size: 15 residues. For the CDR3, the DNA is TGTGCCAGCAGTGGAGCACCGACAGTCACGAGTTCCATATATTTT. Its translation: CASSGAPTVTSSIYF. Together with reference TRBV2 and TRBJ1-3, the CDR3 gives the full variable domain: EPEVTQTPSHQVTQMGQEVILRCVPISNHLYFYWYRQILGQKVEFLVSFYNNEISEKSEIFDDQFSVERPDGSNFTLKIRSTKLEDSAMYFCASSGAPTVTSSIYFGEGSWLTVV.

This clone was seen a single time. The CDR3 DNA is TGTGCCAGCAGTTCAGCAGGGGGCTCTTGGTTGAACACTGAAGCTTTCTTT. Amino acid sequence: CASSSAGGSWLNTEAFF. The genes are TRBV27 and TRBJ1-1, with 8 bases lining up with TRBD1. CDR1 is MNHEY, CDR2 SMNVEV, per germline (reference sequence). The CDR3 is 17 amino acids. J was trimmed by 0 bases and V by 4 bases; bases with no gene match: 10.

The CDR3 DNA reads as TGTGCCTGGAGCGGAAAAGCCGGGACAGGTGGTTACGAGCAGTACTTC. This sequence encodes CAWSGKAGTGGYEQYF. The chain uses TRBV30 and TRBJ2-7; TRBD1 aligns across 8 bases. This CDR3 has 16 residues. The germline V gene has CDR1 GTSNPN and CDR2 SVGIG (reference sequence). J lost 4 bases, V lost 3 bases, and 14 bases had no gene match.

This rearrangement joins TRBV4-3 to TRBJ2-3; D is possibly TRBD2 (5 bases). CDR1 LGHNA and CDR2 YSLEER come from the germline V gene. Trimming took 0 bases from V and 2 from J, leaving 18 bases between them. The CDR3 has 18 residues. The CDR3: CASSQEGGASGVTDTQYF. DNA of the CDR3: TGCGCCAGCAGCCAAGAAGGAGGAGCGAGCGGAGTCACAGATACGCAGTATTTT.

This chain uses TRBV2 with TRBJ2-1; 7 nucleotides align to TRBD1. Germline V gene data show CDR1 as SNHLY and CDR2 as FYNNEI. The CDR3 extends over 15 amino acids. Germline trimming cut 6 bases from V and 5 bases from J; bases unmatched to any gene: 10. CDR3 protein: CASRKEGARNNEQFF. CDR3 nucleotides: TGTGCCAGCAGGAAAGAGGGGGCGCGAAACAATGAGCAGTTCTTC. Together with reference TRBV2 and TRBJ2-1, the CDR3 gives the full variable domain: EPEVTQTPSHQVTQMGQEVILRCVPISNHLYFYWYRQILGQKVEFLVSFYNNEISEKSEIFDDQFSVERPDGSNFTLKIRSTKLEDSAMYFCASRKEGARNNEQFFGPGTRLTVL.

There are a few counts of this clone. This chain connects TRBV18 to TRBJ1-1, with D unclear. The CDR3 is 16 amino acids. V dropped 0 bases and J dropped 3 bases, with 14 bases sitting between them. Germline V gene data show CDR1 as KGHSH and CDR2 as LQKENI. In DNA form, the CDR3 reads TGTGCCAGCTCACCACCCAACCGGGTTTGGGACACTGAAGCTTTCTTT. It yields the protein CASSPPNRVWDTEAFF. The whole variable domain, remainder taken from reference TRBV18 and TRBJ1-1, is NAGVMQNPRHLVRRRGQEARLRCSPMKGHSHVYWYRQLPEEGLKFMVYLQKENIIDESGMPKERFSAEFPKEGPSILRIQQVVRGDSAAYFCASSPPNRVWDTEAFFGQGTRLTVV.

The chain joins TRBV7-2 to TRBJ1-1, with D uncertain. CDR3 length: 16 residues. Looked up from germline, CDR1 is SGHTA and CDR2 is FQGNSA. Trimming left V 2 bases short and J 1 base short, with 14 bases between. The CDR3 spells CASSLRESRGNTEAFF. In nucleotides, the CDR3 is TGTGCCAGCAGCTTAAGGGAGTCTCGGGGGAACACTGAAGCTTTCTTT.

The CDR3 bases are TGTGCCAGCAGTTCGGGGACAGTAGTGCCAAACACTGAAGCTTTCTTT. Residues: CASSSGTVVPNTEAFF. The rearrangement joins TRBV6-2 or TRBV6-3 to TRBJ1-1, with TRBD1 matching over 7 bases. V gave up 4 bases and J gave up 2 bases; unmatched junction bases: 10. This CDR3 contains 16 residues. Germline assignment: CDR1 MNHEY and CDR2 SVGEGT.

The CDR3 DNA sequence: TGTGCCAGCAGCGTAGGGGGGACAGTTTCCTACGAGCAGTACTTC. Translation gives CASSVGGTVSYEQYF. This chain links TRBV9 with TRBJ2-7; 7 positions match TRBD1. The CDR3 loop spans 15 amino acids. Germline trimming cut 0 bases from V and 1 base from J; bases unmatched to any gene: 4. Per the germline V gene, CDR1 is SGDLS and CDR2 is YYNGEE.

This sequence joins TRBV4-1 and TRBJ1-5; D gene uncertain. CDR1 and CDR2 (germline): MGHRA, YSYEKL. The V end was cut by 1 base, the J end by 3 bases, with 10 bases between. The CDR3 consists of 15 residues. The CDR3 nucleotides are TGCGCCAGCAGCCAAGGAGGACTGAACAATCAGCCCCAGCATTTT. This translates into CASSQGGLNNQPQHF.

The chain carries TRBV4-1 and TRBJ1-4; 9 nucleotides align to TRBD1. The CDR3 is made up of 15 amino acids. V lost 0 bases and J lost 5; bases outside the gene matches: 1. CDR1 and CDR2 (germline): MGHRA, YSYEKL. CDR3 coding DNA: TGCGCCAGCAGCCAAGAGGGGACAGGGAATGAAAAACTGTTTTTT. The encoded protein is CASSQEGTGNEKLFF.

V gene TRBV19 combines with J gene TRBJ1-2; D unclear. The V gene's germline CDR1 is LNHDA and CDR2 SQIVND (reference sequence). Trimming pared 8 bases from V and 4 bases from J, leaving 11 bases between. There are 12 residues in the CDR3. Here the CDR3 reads CASGSGGYGYTF. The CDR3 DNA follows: TGTGCCAGTGGGAGCGGCGGCTATGGCTACACCTTC.

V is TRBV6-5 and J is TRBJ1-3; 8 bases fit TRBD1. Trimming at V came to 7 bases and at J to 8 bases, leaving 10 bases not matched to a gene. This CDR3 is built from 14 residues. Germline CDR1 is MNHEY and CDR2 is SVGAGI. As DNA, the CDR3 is TGTGCCAGCAAGATGGACAGGGACCGTCACACCATATATTTT. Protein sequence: CASKMDRDRHTIYF.

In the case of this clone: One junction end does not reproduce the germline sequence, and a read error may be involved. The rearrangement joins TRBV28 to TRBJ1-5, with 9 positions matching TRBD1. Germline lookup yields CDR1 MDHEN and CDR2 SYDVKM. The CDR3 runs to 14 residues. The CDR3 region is CVSRTGVSNQPQHF. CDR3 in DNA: TGTGTCAGCAGGACAGGGGTGAGCAATCAGCCCCAGCATTTT.

CDR3 sequence reads: CASSPGLARATDTQYF. In DNA form, the CDR3 reads TGTGCCAGCAGCCCTGGACTAGCCAGAGCCACAGATACGCAGTATTTT. The rearrangement links TRBV9 to TRBJ2-3; 8 bases align to TRBD2. The CDR3 extends over 16 amino acids. Trimming cost V 4 bases and J 2 bases; bases outside gene matches: 9. The germline V gene has CDR1 SGDLS and CDR2 YYNGEE.

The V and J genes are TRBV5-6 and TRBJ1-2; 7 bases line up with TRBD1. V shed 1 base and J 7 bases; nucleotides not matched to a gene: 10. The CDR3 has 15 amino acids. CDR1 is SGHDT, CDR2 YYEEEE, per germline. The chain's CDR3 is CASSLRSDRVVGYTF. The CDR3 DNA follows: TGTGCCAGCAGCTTGAGGTCCGACAGGGTGGTTGGCTACACCTTC. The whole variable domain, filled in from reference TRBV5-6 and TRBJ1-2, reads DAGVTQSPTHLIKTRGQQVTLRCSPKSGHDTVSWYQQALGQGPQFIFQYYEEEERQRGNFPDRFSGHQFPNYSSELNVNALLLGDSALYLCASSLRSDRVVGYTFGSGTRLTVV.

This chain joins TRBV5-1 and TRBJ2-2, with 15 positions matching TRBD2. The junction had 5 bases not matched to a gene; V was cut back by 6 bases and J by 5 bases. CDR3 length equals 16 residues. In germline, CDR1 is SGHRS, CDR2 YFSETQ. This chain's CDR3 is CASTTGTSGRTGELFF. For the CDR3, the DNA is TGCGCCAGCACCACCGGGACTAGCGGGAGGACCGGGGAGCTGTTTTTT.

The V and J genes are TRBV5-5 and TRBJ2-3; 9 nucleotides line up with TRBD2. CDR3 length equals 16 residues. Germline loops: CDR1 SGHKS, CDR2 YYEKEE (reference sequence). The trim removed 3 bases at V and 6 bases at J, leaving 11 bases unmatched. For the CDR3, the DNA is TGTGCCAGCAGCTACTCCGCGGGGGGGCAATGGGATACGCAGTATTTT. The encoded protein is CASSYSAGGQWDTQYF.

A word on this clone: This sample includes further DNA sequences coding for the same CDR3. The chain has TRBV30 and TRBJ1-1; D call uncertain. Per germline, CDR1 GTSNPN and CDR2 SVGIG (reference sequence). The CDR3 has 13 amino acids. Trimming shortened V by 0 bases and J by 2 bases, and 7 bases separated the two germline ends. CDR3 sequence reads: CAWSVRLNTEAFF. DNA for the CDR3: TGTGCCTGGAGTGTGAGGTTAAACACTGAAGCTTTCTTT. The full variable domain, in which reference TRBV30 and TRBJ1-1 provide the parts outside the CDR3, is SQTIHQWPATLVQPVGSPLSLECTVEGTSNPNLYWYRQAAGRGLQLLFYSVGIGQISSEVPQNLSASRPQDRQFILSSKKLLLSDSGFYLCAWSVRLNTEAFFGQGTRLTVV.

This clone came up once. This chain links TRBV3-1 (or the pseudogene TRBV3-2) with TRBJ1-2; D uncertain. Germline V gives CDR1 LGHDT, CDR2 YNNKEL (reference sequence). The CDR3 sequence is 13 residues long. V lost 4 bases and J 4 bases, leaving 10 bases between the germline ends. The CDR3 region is CASSPTVTYGYTF. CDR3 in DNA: TGTGCCAGCAGCCCTACAGTTACCTATGGCTACACCTTC.

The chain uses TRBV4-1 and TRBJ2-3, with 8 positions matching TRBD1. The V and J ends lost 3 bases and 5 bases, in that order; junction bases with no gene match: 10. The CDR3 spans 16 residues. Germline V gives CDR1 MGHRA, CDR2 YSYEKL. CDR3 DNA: TGCGCCAGCAGCCAGGGATCAGGGGGCTGGGGAGATACGCAGTATTTT. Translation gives CASSQGSGGWGDTQYF.

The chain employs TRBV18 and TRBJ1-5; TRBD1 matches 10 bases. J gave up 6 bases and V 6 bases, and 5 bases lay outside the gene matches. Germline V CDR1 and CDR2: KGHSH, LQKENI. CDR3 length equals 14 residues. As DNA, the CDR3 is TGTGCCAGCTCTCGACAGGGGGCTAGTCAGCCCCAGCATTTT. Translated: CASSRQGASQPQHF.